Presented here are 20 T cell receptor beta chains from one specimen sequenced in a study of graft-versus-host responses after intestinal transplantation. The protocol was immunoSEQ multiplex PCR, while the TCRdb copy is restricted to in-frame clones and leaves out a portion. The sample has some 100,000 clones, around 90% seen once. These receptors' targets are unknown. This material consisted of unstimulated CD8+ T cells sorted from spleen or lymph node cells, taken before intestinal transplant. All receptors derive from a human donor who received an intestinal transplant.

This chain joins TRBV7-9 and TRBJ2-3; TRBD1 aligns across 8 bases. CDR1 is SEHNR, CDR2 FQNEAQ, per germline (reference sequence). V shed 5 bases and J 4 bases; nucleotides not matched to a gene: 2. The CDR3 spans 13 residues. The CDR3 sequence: CASSRQGSDTQYF. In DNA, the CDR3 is TGTGCCAGCAGCCGACAGGGGTCAGATACGCAGTATTTT. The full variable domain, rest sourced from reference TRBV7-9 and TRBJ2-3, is DTGVSQNPRHKITKRGQNVTFRCDPISEHNRLYWYRQTLGQGPEFLTYFQNEAQLEKSRLLSDRFSAERPKGSFSTLEIQRTEQGDSAMYLCASSRQGSDTQYFGPGTRLTVL.

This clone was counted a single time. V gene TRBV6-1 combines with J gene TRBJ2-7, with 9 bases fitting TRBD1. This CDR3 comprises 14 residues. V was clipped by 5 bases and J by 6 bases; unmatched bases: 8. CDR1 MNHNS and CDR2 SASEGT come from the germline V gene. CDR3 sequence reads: CASSSGQGMAEQYF. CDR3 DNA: TGTGCCAGCAGTTCCGGACAGGGGATGGCCGAGCAGTACTTC.

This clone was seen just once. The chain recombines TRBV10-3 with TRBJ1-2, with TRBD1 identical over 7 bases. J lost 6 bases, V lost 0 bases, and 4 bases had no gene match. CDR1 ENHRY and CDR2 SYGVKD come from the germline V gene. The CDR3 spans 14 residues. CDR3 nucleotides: TGTGCCATCAGTGAGTCGACAGGGATCGATGGCTACACCTTC. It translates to CAISESTGIDGYTF.

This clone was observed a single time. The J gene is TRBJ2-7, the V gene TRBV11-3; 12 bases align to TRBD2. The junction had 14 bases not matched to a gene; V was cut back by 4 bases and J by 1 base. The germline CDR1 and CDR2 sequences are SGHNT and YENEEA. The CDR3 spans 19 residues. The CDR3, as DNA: TGTGCCAGCAGCTCCCCAAGGGGGACTAGCGGGTCTTTTTCCTACGAGCAGTACTTC. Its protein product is CASSSPRGTSGSFSYEQYF.

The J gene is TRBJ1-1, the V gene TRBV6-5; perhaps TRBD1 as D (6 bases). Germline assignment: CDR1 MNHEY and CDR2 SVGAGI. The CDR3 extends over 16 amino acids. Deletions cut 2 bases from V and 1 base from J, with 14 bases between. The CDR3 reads CASSYGSGASNTEAFF. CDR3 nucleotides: TGTGCCAGCAGTTACGGGTCAGGGGCCTCGAACACTGAAGCTTTCTTT.

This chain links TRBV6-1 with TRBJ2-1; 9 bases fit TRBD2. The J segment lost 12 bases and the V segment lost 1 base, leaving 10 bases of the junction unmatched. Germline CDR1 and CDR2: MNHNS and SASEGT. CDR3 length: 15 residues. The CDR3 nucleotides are TGTGCCAGCAGTGAAGTTGCGGGGGGGCGATTATTGCAGTTCTTC. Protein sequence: CASSEVAGGRLLQFF.

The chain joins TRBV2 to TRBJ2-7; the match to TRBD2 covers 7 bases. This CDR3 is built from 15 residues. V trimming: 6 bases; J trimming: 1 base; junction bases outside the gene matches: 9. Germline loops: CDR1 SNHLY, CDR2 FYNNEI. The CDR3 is CASRPPGGRSYEQYF. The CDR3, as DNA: TGTGCCAGCAGACCACCGGGAGGTAGGTCCTACGAGCAGTACTTC.

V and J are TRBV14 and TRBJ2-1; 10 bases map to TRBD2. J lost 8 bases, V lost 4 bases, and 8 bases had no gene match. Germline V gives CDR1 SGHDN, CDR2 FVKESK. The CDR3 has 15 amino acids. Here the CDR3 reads CASSLLAGVPDEQFF. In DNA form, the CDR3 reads TGTGCCAGCAGCCTTCTAGCGGGAGTTCCCGATGAGCAGTTCTTC. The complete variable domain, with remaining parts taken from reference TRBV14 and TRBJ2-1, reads EAGVTQFPSHSVIEKGQTVTLRCDPISGHDNLYWYRRVMGKEIKFLLHFVKESKQDESGMPNNRFLAERTGGTYSTLKVQPAELEDSGVYFCASSLLAGVPDEQFFGPGTRLTVL.

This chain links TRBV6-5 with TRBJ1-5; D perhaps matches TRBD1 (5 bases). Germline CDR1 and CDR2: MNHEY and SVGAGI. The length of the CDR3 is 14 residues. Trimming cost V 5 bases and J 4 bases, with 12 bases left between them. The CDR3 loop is CASSDPGGNQPQHF. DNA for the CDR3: TGTGCCAGCAGTGACCCGGGGGGTAATCAGCCCCAGCATTTT.

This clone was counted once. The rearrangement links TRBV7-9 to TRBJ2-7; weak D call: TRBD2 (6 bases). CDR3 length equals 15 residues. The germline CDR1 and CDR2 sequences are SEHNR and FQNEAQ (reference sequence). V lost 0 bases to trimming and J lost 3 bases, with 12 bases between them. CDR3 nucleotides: TGTGCCAGCAGCTTAGCCGGCGGGGACTTCTACGAGCAGTACTTC. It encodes CASSLAGGDFYEQYF. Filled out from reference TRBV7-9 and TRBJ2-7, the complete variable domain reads DTGVSQNPRHKITKRGQNVTFRCDPISEHNRLYWYRQTLGQGPEFLTYFQNEAQLEKSRLLSDRFSAERPKGSFSTLEIQRTEQGDSAMYLCASSLAGGDFYEQYFGPGTRLTVT.

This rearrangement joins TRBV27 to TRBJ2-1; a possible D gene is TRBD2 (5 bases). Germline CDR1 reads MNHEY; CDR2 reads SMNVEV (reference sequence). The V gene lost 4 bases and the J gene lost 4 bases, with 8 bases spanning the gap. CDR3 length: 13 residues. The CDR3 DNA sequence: TGTGCCAGCAGTTCCGGACTGTACAATGAGCAGTTCTTC. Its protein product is CASSSGLYNEQFF.

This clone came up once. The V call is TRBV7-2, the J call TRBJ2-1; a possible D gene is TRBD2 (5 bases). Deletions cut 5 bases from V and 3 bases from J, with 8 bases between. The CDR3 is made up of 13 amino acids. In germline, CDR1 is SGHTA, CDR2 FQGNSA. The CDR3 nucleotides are TGTGCCAGCAGCCCACTAGACTACAATGAGCAGTTCTTC. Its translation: CASSPLDYNEQFF.

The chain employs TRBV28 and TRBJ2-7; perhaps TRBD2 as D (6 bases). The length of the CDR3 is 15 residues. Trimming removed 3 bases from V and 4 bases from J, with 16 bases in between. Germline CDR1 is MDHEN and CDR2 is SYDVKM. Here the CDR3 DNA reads TGTGCCAGCAGTTTCGCTAGCGCCTCAAAGTACGAGCAGTACTTC. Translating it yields CASSFASASKYEQYF.

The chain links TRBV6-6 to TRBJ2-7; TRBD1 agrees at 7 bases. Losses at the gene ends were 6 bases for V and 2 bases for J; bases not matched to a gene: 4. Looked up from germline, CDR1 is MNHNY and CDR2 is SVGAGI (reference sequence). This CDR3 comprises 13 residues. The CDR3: CASRTGITYEQYF. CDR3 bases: TGTGCCAGCAGGACAGGGATCACCTACGAGCAGTACTTC.

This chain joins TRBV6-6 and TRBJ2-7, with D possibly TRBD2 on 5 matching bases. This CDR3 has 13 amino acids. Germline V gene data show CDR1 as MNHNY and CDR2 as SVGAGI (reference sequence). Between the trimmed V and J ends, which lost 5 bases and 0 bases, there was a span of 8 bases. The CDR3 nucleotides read TGTGCCAGCAGTCCGGGGAGCTCCTACGAGCAGTACTTC. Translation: CASSPGSSYEQYF.

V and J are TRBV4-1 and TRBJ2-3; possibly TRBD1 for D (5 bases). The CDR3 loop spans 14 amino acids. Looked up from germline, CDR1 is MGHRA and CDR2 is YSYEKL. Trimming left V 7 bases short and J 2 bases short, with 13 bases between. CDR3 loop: CASTPKGPTDTQYF. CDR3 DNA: TGCGCCAGCACCCCGAAGGGGCCCACAGATACGCAGTATTTT.

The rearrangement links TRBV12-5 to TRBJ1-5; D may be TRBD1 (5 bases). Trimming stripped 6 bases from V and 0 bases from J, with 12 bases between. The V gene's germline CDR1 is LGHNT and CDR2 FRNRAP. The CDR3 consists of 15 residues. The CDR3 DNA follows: TGTGCTAGTGGGCTAGGTGGGGGTAGCAATCAGCCCCAGCATTTT. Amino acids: CASGLGGGSNQPQHF.

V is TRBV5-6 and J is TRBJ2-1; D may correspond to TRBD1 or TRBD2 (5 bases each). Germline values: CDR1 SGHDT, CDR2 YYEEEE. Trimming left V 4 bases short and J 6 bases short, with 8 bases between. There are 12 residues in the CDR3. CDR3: CASSTGPNEQFF. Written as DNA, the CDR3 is TGTGCCAGCAGCACGGGACCCAATGAGCAGTTCTTC.

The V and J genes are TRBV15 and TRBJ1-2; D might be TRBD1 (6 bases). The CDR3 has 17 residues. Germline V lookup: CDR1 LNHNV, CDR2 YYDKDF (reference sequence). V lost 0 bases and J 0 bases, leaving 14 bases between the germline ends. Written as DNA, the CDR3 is TGTGCCACCAGCAGAGAGCCCACGACAGGAACTAACTATGGCTACACCTTC. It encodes CATSREPTTGTNYGYTF.

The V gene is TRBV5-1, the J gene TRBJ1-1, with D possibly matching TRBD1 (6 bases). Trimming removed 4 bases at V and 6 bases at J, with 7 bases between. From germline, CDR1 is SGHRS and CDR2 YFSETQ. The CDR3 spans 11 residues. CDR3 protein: CASSEGAEAFF. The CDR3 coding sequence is TGCGCCAGCAGCGAGGGGGCTGAAGCTTTCTTT.